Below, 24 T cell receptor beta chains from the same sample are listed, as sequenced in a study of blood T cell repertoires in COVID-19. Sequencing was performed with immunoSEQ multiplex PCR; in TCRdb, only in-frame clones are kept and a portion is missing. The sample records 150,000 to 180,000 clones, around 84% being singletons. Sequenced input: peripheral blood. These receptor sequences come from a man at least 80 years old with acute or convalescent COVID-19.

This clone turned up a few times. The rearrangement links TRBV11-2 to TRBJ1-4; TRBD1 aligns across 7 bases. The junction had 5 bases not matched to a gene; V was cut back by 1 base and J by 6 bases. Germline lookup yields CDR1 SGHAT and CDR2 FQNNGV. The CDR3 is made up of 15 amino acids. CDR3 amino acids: CASSLGQGVYEKLFF. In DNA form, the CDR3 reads TGTGCCAGCAGCTTAGGGCAGGGGGTATATGAAAAACTGTTTTTT.

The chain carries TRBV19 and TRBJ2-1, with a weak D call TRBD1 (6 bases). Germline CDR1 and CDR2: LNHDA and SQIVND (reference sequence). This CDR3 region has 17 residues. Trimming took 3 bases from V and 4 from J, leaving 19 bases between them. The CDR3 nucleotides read TGTGCCAGTAGTATTCGAGGCGAGGGGGTGTTATACAATGAGCAGTTCTTC. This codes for CASSIRGEGVLYNEQFF.

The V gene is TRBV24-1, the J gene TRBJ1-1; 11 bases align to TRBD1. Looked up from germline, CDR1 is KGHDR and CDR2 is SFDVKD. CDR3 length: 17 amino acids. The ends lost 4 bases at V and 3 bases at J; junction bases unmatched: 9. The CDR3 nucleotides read TGTGCCACCAGTGAGTCCGGGACAGGGGGGTTGGACACTGAAGCTTTCTTT. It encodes CATSESGTGGLDTEAFF.

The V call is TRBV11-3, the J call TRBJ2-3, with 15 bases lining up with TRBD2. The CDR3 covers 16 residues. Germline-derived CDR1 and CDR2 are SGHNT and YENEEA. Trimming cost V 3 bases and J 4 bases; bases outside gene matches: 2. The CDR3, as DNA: TGTGCCAGCAGCTTGGGACTAGCGGGGGGTTCAGATACGCAGTATTTT. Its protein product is CASSLGLAGGSDTQYF.

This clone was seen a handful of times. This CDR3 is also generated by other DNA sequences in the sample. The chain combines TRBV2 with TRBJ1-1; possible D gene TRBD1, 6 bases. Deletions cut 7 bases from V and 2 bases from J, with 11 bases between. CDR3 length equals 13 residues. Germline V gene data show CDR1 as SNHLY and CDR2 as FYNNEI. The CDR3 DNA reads TGTGCCAGCAACCTACAGGGAAACACTGAAGCTTTCTTT. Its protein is CASNLQGNTEAFF.

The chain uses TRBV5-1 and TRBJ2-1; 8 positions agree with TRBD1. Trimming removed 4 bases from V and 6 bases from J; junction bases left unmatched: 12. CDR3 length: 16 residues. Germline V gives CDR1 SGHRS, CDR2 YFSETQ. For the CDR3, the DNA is TGCGCCAGCAGCCAATTAAGGACAGGGCCGGGCAATGAGCAGTTCTTC. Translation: CASSQLRTGPGNEQFF.

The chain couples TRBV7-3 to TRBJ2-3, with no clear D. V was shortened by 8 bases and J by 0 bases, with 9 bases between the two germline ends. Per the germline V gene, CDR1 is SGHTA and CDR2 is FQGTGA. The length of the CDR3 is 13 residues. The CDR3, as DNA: TGTGCCAGCGGTGGCCCCAGCACAGATACGCAGTATTTT. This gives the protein CASGGPSTDTQYF.

The CDR3 is CASSVQGASEKLFF. CDR3 coding DNA: TGTGCCAGCAGCGTACAGGGGGCGAGTGAAAAACTGTTTTTT. The gene calls are TRBV7-9 and TRBJ1-4, with 9 positions matching TRBD1. Germline V CDR1 and CDR2: SEHNR, FQNEAQ (reference sequence). This CDR3 spans 14 amino acids. The J segment lost 7 bases and the V segment lost 5 bases, leaving 5 bases of the junction unmatched. The whole variable domain, filled in from reference TRBV7-9 and TRBJ1-4, reads DTGVSQNPRHKITKRGQNVTFRCDPISEHNRLYWYRQTLGQGPEFLTYFQNEAQLEKSRLLSDRFSAERPKGSFSTLEIQRTEQGDSAMYLCASSVQGASEKLFFGSGTQLSVL.

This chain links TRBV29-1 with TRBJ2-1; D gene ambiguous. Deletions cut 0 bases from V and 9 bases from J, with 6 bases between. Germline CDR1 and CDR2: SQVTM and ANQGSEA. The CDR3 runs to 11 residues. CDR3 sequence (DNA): TGCAGCGTTGAAGACCGGGTTGAGCAGTTCTTC. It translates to CSVEDRVEQFF.

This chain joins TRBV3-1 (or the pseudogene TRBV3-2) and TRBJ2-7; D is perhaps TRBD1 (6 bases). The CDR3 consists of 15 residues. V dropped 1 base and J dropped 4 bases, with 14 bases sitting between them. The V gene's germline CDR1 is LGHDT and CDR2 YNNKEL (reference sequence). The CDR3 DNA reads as TGTGCCAGCAGCCAAGGGACAGTCCTTCCATACGAGCAGTACTTC. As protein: CASSQGTVLPYEQYF.

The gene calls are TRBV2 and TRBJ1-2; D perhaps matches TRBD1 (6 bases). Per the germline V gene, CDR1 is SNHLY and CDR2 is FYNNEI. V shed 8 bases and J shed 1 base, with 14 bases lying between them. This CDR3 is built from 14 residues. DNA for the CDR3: TGTGCCAGCGGAAAAGGGGGTCTTAACTATGGCTACACCTTC. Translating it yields CASGKGGLNYGYTF.

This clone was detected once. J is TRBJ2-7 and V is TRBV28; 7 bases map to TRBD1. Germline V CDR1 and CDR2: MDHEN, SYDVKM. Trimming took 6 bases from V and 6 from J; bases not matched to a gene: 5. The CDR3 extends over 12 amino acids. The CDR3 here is CASRGSGGEQYV. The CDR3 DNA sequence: TGTGCCAGCAGGGGATCAGGGGGCGAGCAGTACGTC.

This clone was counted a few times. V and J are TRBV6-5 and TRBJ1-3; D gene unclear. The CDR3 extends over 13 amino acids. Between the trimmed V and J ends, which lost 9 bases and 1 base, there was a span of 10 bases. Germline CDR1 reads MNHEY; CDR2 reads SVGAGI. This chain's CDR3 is CASVLASGNTIYF. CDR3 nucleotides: TGTGCCAGTGTTTTGGCTTCTGGAAACACCATATATTTT.

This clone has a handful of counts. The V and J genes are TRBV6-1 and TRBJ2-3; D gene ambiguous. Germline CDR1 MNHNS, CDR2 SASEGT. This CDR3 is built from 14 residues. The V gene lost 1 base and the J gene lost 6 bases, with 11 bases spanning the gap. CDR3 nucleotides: TGTGCCAGCAGTGAAGGTATTCCCGGGGATACGCAGTATTTT. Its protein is CASSEGIPGDTQYF.

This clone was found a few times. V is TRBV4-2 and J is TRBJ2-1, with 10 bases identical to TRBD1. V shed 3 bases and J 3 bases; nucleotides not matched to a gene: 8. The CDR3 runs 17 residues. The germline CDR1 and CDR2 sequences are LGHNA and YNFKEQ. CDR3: CASSHQTGTGVYNEQFF. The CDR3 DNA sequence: TGTGCCAGCAGCCACCAGACCGGGACAGGGGTCTACAATGAGCAGTTCTTC.

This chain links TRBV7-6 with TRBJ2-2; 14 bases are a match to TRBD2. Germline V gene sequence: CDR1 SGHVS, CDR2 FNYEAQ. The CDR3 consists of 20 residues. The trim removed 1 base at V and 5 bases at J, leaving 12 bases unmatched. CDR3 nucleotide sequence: TGTGCCAGCAGCTTAGAGCCCGTGACTAGCGGGGGGGCTGGTACCGGGGAGCTGTTTTTT. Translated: CASSLEPVTSGGAGTGELFF.

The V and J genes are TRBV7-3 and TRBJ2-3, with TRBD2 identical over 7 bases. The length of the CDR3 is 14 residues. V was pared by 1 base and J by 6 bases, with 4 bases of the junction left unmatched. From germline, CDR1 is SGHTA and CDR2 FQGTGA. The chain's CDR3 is CASSLNPGGDTQYF. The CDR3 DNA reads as TGTGCCAGCAGCTTAAACCCCGGGGGGGATACGCAGTATTTT. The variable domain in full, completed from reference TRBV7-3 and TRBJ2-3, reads GAGVSQTPSNKVTEKGKYVELRCDPISGHTALYWYRQSLGQGPEFLIYFQGTGAADDSGLPNDRFFAVRPEGSVSTLKIQRTERGDSAVYLCASSLNPGGDTQYFGPGTRLTVL.

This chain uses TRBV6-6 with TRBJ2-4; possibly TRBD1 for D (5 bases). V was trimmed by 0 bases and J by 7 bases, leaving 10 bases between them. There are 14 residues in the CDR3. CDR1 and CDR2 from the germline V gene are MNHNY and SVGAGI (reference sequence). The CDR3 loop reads CASSYSNTGNIQYF. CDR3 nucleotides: TGTGCCAGCAGTTACTCGAATACAGGCAACATTCAGTACTTC.

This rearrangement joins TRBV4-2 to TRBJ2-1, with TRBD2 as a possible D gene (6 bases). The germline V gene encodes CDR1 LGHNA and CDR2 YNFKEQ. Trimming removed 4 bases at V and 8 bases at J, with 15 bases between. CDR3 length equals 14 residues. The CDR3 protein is CASSLSIGSDEQFF. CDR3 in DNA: TGTGCCAGCAGCCTCTCGATCGGGAGCGATGAGCAGTTCTTC.

The CDR3 sequence is CASRSFGGVDTEAFF. CDR3 coding DNA: TGCGCCAGCAGGAGCTTTGGGGGCGTCGACACTGAAGCTTTCTTT. The chain is built from TRBV5-1 and TRBJ1-1; maybe TRBD1 (6 bases). The CDR3 loop spans 15 amino acids. Germline assignment: CDR1 SGHRS and CDR2 YFSETQ. V lost 5 bases and J lost 3, with 17 bases in between.

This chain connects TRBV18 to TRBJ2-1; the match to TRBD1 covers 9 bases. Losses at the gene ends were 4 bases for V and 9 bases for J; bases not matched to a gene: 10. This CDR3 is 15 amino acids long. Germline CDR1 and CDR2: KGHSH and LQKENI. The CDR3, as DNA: TGTGCCAGCTCACGCGGGGACAGGGTAACGGGTGAGCAGTTCTTC. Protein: CASSRGDRVTGEQFF.

As DNA, the CDR3 is TGTGCCACCAGTGATTCCCCCCCCGGCACCGGGGAGCTGTTTTTT. Residues: CATSDSPPGTGELFF. This rearrangement joins TRBV24-1 to TRBJ2-2; D unresolved. Germline V gene data show CDR1 as KGHDR and CDR2 as SFDVKD. The germline V and J ends were trimmed by 2 bases and 4 bases, with 10 bases remaining between them. The CDR3 has 15 residues.

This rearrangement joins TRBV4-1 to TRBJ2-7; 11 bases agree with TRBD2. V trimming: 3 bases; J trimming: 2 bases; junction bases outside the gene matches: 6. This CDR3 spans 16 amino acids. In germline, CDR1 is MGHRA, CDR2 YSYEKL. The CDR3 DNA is TGCGCCAGCAGCCATCAACTAGCGGGGGTAACCTACGAGCAGTACTTC. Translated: CASSHQLAGVTYEQYF.

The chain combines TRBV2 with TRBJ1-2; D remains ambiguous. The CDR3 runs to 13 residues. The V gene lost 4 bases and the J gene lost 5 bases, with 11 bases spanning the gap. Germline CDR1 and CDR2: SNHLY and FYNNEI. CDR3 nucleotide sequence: TGTGCCAGCAGTGTAGGAGGAGGGTATGGCTACACCTTC. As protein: CASSVGGGYGYTF. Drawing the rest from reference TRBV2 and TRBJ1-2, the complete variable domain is EPEVTQTPSHQVTQMGQEVILRCVPISNHLYFYWYRQILGQKVEFLVSFYNNEISEKSEIFDDQFSVERPDGSNFTLKIRSTKLEDSAMYFCASSVGGGYGYTFGSGTRLTVV.